This T cell receptor beta chain was documented in a study of regulatory T cells in long-lasting Graves disease. There are 16 residues in the CDR3. The germline V gene encodes CDR1 KGHDR and CDR2 SFDVKD. The V segment lost 10 bases and the J segment 3 bases; nucleotides outside the gene matches: 12. Time point denoted: newly diagnosed GD, antithyroid drugs for less than 3 months. PBMCs were the source of the RNA used for TCR sequencing. Only a few counts were recorded for this clonotype. TCR beta libraries were built with iRepertoire HTBI primers and Arm-PCR of CDR3 regions. TCRdb reanalysed the multiplex PCR reads using MiXCR and keeps one entry per CDR3 protein. Of 450,000 to 600,000 distinct CDR3 sequences listed, approximately 13% are singletons. This sample was shared with a second study, whose subject was T cells in Graves' hyperthyroidism and ophthalmopathy. That report notes: Initially, a first-round RT-PCR of the TCR CDR3 employed the HTBI primer set.

This clonotype was obtained from a man aged 25-45 years with Graves disease. Here the sequenced sample was peripheral blood mononuclear cells (PBMCs), taken at new diagnosis, from a patient treated with antithyroid drugs. This chain connects TRBV24-1 to TRBJ2-3, with 10 bases fitting TRBD2. The CDR3 sequence is CATDSGRAGSTDTQYF. The CDR3 DNA is TGTGCCACTGACAGCGGGAGGGCCGGGAGTACAGATACGCAGTATTTT.